This note documents a single TCR beta chain sequence. Its antigen remains unknown. During colonoscopy, one to two rectal pinch biopsies were collected. The data are from a study of pediatric ulcerative colitis. The study, taken as a whole, reports: Blood-rectal clonal overlap within each person was significantly higher in ulcerative colitis patients than controls. This repertoire reflects total lymphocytes rather than subpopulations like regulatory T cells.

This CDR3 has 16 residues. Trimming took 6 bases from V and 5 from J; bases not matched to a gene: 12. Germline V CDR1 and CDR2: ENHRY, SYGVKD. The assay was run at survey level. Assay used: immunoSEQ multiplex PCR; TCRdb lists only in-frame clones, some missing. This sample has some 43,000 clones, with around 79% found just once. Sequencing used gut tissue. The sequence was obtained from a girl aged 5-17 years with moderate ulcerative colitis. This chain links TRBV10-3 with TRBJ1-2, with 10 bases lining up with TRBD1. Here the CDR3 reads CAIRGTDRGRQYGYTF. The CDR3 bases are TGTGCCATCAGGGGGACTGACAGGGGGCGTCAGTATGGCTACACCTTC.